These 7 T cell receptor beta chains came from one sample sequenced in a study of CD8 T cells in Susac syndrome. When the RNA was reverse transcribed, random hexamers were used with an input of roughly 0.5 to 1 ug. TCRdb re-derived calls from the immunoSEQ multiplex PCR reads in MiXCR, one entry per CDR3 protein. There are 130,000 to 150,000 distinct CDR3 sequences in the sample; roughly 95% occur only once, and 0.084% lies in the top ten. Material: CD4+ T cells from PBMCs. The receptors originated from a human donor in good health.

The CDR3 nucleotides read TGTGCCTGGAGTGTACCTATATTCGGCAGGGGGGCCAACGTCCTGACTTTC. This translates into CAWSVPIFGRGANVLTF. The V call is TRBV30, the J call TRBJ2-6, with D unresolved. The V gene's germline CDR1 is GTSNPN and CDR2 SVGIG (reference sequence). The CDR3 runs 17 residues. V lost 0 bases and J 4 bases, leaving 16 bases between the germline ends.

The chain recombines TRBV27 with TRBJ2-4; 10 bases are shared with TRBD2. The CDR3 consists of 15 residues. Germline CDR1 reads MNHEY; CDR2 reads SMNVEV (reference sequence). With V trimmed by 0 bases and J by 8 bases, 4 bases remained unmatched. The CDR3 bases are TGTGCCAGCAGTTTATCGGGACTAGCGAGTCACATTCAGTACTTC. This encodes CASSLSGLASHIQYF.

This clonotype has just one count. The J gene is TRBJ1-1, the V gene TRBV7-9; D is uncertain. The V end was cut by 3 bases, the J end by 0 bases, with 11 bases between. The CDR3 totals 15 residues. Germline V gene data show CDR1 as SEHNR and CDR2 as FQNEAQ (reference sequence). The CDR3 protein is CASSLSLDLNTEAFF. CDR3 DNA: TGTGCCAGCAGCTTGTCCCTTGACTTGAACACTGAAGCTTTCTTT. The whole variable domain, filled in from reference TRBV7-9 and TRBJ1-1, reads DTGVSQNPRHKITKRGQNVTFRCDPISEHNRLYWYRQTLGQGPEFLTYFQNEAQLEKSRLLSDRFSAERPKGSFSTLEIQRTEQGDSAMYLCASSLSLDLNTEAFFGQGTRLTVV.

The chain joins TRBV5-1 to TRBJ2-6; TRBD2 aligns across 11 bases. V lost 4 bases and J lost 4; bases outside the gene matches: 10. Germline V gene data show CDR1 as SGHRS and CDR2 as YFSETQ. The CDR3 is 18 amino acids. As DNA, the CDR3 is TGCGCCAGCAGCCTCCTAGCGGGAGGCCCTTCGGGGGCCAACGTCCTGACTTTC. It encodes CASSLLAGGPSGANVLTF.

J is TRBJ1-1 and V is TRBV5-1; D uncertain. CDR3 length equals 14 residues. Germline lookup yields CDR1 SGHRS and CDR2 YFSETQ. The V and J ends lost 3 bases and 1 base respectively, with 10 bases between them. CDR3 sequence reads: CASSSDGKNTEAFF. CDR3 DNA sequence: TGCGCCAGCAGCTCGGACGGGAAGAACACTGAAGCTTTCTTT.

This rearrangement joins TRBV5-1 to TRBJ2-3; D call uncertain. The CDR3 totals 13 residues. CDR1 is SGHRS, CDR2 YFSETQ, per germline. Trimming stripped 5 bases from V and 2 bases from J, with 9 bases between. CDR3 region: CASRRQTTDTQYF. In DNA, the CDR3 is TGCGCCAGCAGAAGGCAGACCACAGATACGCAGTATTTT.

The V call is TRBV7-2, the J call TRBJ2-3, with D uncertain. V lost 3 bases to trimming and J lost 5 bases, with 18 bases between them. Germline V gives CDR1 SGHTA, CDR2 FQGNSA. The CDR3 consists of 16 residues. Written as DNA, the CDR3 is TGTGCCAGCAGCTTTTCTCTCGGGTTAAGTGAAGATACGCAGTATTTT. Translation: CASSFSLGLSEDTQYF.